These 24 T cell receptor beta chains came from one sample sequenced in a study of CD8 T cells in ankylosing spondylitis. These receptors' antigens are unknown. Each CDR3 protein gets one entry after TCRdb re-called the 5' RACE reads with MiXCR. Of more than 650,000 distinct CDR3 sequences in the sample, about 12% are singletons; the top ten hold about 0.49%. Study-level points and caveats: Made up of about eight highly homologous variants, a TCR beta motif appeared characteristic of ankylosing spondylitis blood.

Source material: blood, either unsorted or a sorted T cell fraction (not recorded which). These receptors were collected from a male donor with ankylosing spondylitis.

This clonotype has only a few counts. The J gene is TRBJ2-7, the V gene TRBV29-1; the D is unclear. Germline loops: CDR1 SQVTM, CDR2 ANQGSEA. CDR3 size: 13 residues. V lost 3 bases and J lost 0, with 9 bases in between. The CDR3 nucleotides read TGCAGCGTTGAGGTGGACCTCTCCTACGAGCAGTACTTC. Protein: CSVEVDLSYEQYF.

This clonotype was detected ten times or more. V usage is TRBV18 and J usage is TRBJ2-1; D unresolved. From germline, CDR1 is KGHSH and CDR2 LQKENI. With 5 bases removed from V and 5 bases from J, the gap between germline ends came to 16 bases. This CDR3 region has 15 residues. Here the CDR3 DNA reads TGTGCCAGCTCAGGTAGAGGCGGCACCAACAATGAGCAGTTCTTC. It translates to CASSGRGGTNNEQFF. Drawing the rest from reference TRBV18 and TRBJ2-1, the complete variable domain is NAGVMQNPRHLVRRRGQEARLRCSPMKGHSHVYWYRQLPEEGLKFMVYLQKENIIDESGMPKERFSAEFPKEGPSILRIQQVVRGDSAAYFCASSGRGGTNNEQFFGPGTRLTVL.

V is TRBV29-1 and J is TRBJ1-5, with TRBD1 as a possible D gene (5 bases). Germline V gives CDR1 SQVTM, CDR2 ANQGSEA. CDR3 length: 14 amino acids. The V end lost 6 bases, the J end lost 2 bases, and 14 bases lay between the germline ends. In nucleotides, the CDR3 is TGCAGCGTGCGGACTCCGGGGGGCAATCAGCCCCAGCATTTT. It codes for CSVRTPGGNQPQHF.

This clonotype has only a few counts. V usage is TRBV24-1 and J usage is TRBJ2-3, with TRBD1 matching over 10 bases. CDR1 KGHDR and CDR2 SFDVKD come from the germline V gene. Trimming cost V 4 bases and J 1 base; bases outside gene matches: 4. The CDR3 consists of 16 residues. The CDR3: CATSDTGTGGTDTQYF. The CDR3 DNA follows: TGTGCCACCAGTGACACCGGGACAGGGGGCACAGATACGCAGTATTTT.

The sample holds a few counts of this clonotype. CDR3 region: CASSRGVSGANNEQFF. The CDR3 DNA sequence: TGTGCCAGCAGCCGAGGCGTTAGCGGAGCTAACAATGAGCAGTTCTTC. The V call is TRBV12-3 or TRBV12-4, the J call TRBJ2-1; tentative D call: TRBD2 (6 bases). The ends were cut back, 6 bases at V and 5 bases at J, with 20 bases in the middle. The CDR3 is made up of 16 amino acids.

The chain uses TRBV6-1 and TRBJ1-2; 10 bases fit TRBD1. Trimming took 5 bases from V and 3 from J; bases not matched to a gene: 9. The CDR3 spans 16 residues. CDR1 and CDR2 (germline): MNHNS, SASEGT. CDR3 loop: CASSRRDRGFDYGYTF. The CDR3 nucleotides are TGTGCCAGCAGTCGACGGGACAGGGGATTTGACTATGGCTACACCTTC.

The V gene is TRBV20-1, the J gene TRBJ2-3; 11 bases are a match to TRBD2. The V gene end was trimmed by 2 bases and the J gene end by 0 bases; junction bases not matched to a gene: 4. Germline V CDR1 and CDR2: DFQATT, SNEGSKA (reference sequence). This CDR3 spans 16 amino acids. CDR3 sequence: CSARPGLAASTDTQYF. The CDR3, as DNA: TGCAGTGCTAGACCGGGACTAGCGGCTAGCACAGATACGCAGTATTTT.

This clonotype has just a few counts. The rearrangement joins TRBV24-1 to TRBJ2-3, with a tentative D call TRBD2 (6 bases). Germline V gene sequence: CDR1 KGHDR, CDR2 SFDVKD. This CDR3 is built from 16 residues. V gave up 3 bases and J gave up 0 bases, with 12 bases separating them. CDR3 protein: CATSDVAGRSTDTQYF. CDR3 coding DNA: TGTGCCACCAGTGATGTGGCAGGGAGGAGCACAGATACGCAGTATTTT.

Only a few counts were recorded for this clonotype. The chain links TRBV28 to TRBJ2-2; 8 nucleotides line up with TRBD1. V shed 8 bases and J 5 bases; nucleotides not matched to a gene: 16. This CDR3 is built from 17 residues. CDR1 is MDHEN and CDR2 is SYDVKM in the germline V gene. The CDR3 region has the DNA TGTGCCAGCGCAGAAAGTTACGGACAGGGTTATACCGGGGAGCTGTTTTTT. Residues: CASAESYGQGYTGELFF. Full variable domain (outside the CDR3, taken from reference TRBV28 and TRBJ2-2): DVKVTQSSRYLVKRTGEKVFLECVQDMDHENMFWYRQDPGLGLRLIYFSYDVKMKEKGDIPEGYSVSREKKERFSLILESASTNQTSMYLCASAESYGQGYTGELFFGEGSRLTVL.

This chain uses TRBV20-1 with TRBJ2-2; TRBD2 aligns across 7 bases. V gave up 1 base and J gave up 2 bases; unmatched junction bases: 4. The CDR3 extends over 15 amino acids. Germline-derived CDR1 and CDR2 are DFQATT and SNEGSKA (reference sequence). CDR3 DNA: TGCAGTGCTAGAGCGGCGGGAGATAACACCGGGGAGCTGTTTTTT. This sequence encodes CSARAAGDNTGELFF.

The rearrangement uses TRBV29-1 and TRBJ2-7, with D perhaps TRBD2 (5 bases). CDR1 SQVTM and CDR2 ANQGSEA come from the germline V gene. Between the trimmed V and J ends, which lost 4 bases and 1 base, there was a span of 11 bases. The CDR3 loop spans 13 amino acids. The CDR3 sequence is CSVGTYGSYEQYF. The CDR3 nucleotides read TGCAGCGTTGGGACTTACGGATCCTACGAGCAGTACTTC.

J is TRBJ1-1 and V is TRBV7-9; TRBD1 is a possible D gene (5 bases). This CDR3 has 15 amino acids. Trimming removed 0 bases from V and 4 bases from J, with 12 bases in between. The germline CDR1 and CDR2 sequences are SEHNR and FQNEAQ (reference sequence). CDR3 bases: TGTGCCAGCAGCTTAGCGCGGCAGGGTGGCACTGAAGCTTTCTTT. This gives the protein CASSLARQGGTEAFF.

Only a few counts were recorded for this clonotype. The chain recombines TRBV5-1 with TRBJ2-7, with 9 bases aligning to TRBD2. The CDR3 covers 15 residues. The V gene end was trimmed by 0 bases and the J gene end by 2 bases; junction bases not matched to a gene: 3. Per the germline V gene, CDR1 is SGHRS and CDR2 is YFSETQ. Here the CDR3 DNA reads TGCGCCAGCAGCTTGGCGGCTAGCGGGACCTACGAGCAGTACTTC. This translates into CASSLAASGTYEQYF.

The sample holds a few counts of this clonotype. The chain combines TRBV5-1 with TRBJ2-5, with 7 bases that match TRBD1. Germline CDR1 and CDR2: SGHRS and YFSETQ. The CDR3 extends over 14 amino acids. Trimming at V came to 5 bases and at J to 4 bases, leaving 8 bases not matched to a gene. The CDR3 loop reads CASSSGGYRETQYF. For the CDR3, the DNA is TGCGCCAGCAGTTCAGGGGGTTACCGAGAGACCCAGTACTTC.

This clonotype was counted between two and nine times. This chain connects TRBV5-1 to TRBJ2-1; unclear D gene. Trimming removed 0 bases at V and 1 base at J, with 11 bases between. The germline gives CDR1 SGHRS, CDR2 YFSETQ. This CDR3 contains 16 residues. DNA of the CDR3: TGCGCCAGCAGCTTGGAATTGGGCTCGTCCTACAATGAGCAGTTCTTC. Its protein product is CASSLELGSSYNEQFF.

The J gene is TRBJ2-7, the V gene TRBV20-1; D gene unclear. Trimming pared 0 bases from V and 3 bases from J, leaving 12 bases between. The length of the CDR3 is 14 residues. Germline V gene lookup returns CDR1 DFQATT and CDR2 SNEGSKA (reference sequence). The CDR3 nucleotides read TGCAGTGCTAGAGATCTTACCCGCGGCTACGAGCAGTACTTC. This codes for CSARDLTRGYEQYF.

This clonotype was seen more than once but under ten times. The chain has TRBV28 and TRBJ2-1; D is undetermined. V dropped 3 bases and J dropped 6 bases, with 12 bases sitting between them. Germline CDR1 reads MDHEN; CDR2 reads SYDVKM. The CDR3 consists of 14 residues. The CDR3 is CASSLWEASNEQFF. CDR3 DNA: TGTGCCAGCAGTTTGTGGGAAGCATCCAATGAGCAGTTCTTC.

This clonotype was counted only a few times. The V call is TRBV7-2, the J call TRBJ2-5; D unresolved. Germline loops: CDR1 SGHTA, CDR2 FQGNSA. The CDR3 totals 13 residues. Trimming removed 5 bases at V and 7 bases at J, with 14 bases between. CDR3 coding DNA: TGTGCCAGCAGCCCCGGCGGTTATGGGACCCAGTACTTC. Translated, it gives CASSPGGYGTQYF.

The V gene is TRBV25-1, the J gene TRBJ2-7; D is unclear. The CDR3 is 14 residues long. With 6 bases removed from V and 0 bases from J, the gap between germline ends came to 12 bases. Germline lookup yields CDR1 MGHDK and CDR2 SYGVNS. The CDR3 DNA follows: TGTGCCAGCAGGGCAGGCCCGAGCTCCTACGAGCAGTACTTC. It yields the protein CASRAGPSSYEQYF.

This clonotype was picked up a small number of times. This chain joins TRBV5-1 and TRBJ2-6, with no clear D. This CDR3 is built from 16 residues. In germline, CDR1 is SGHRS, CDR2 YFSETQ. V lost 2 bases to trimming and J lost 2 bases, with 11 bases between them. The chain's CDR3 is CASSFSRPAGANVLTF. The CDR3 coding sequence is TGCGCCAGCAGCTTCTCTCGTCCCGCTGGGGCCAACGTCCTGACTTTC.

The chain links TRBV20-1 to TRBJ2-7, with D possibly TRBD2 on 5 matching bases. Per germline, CDR1 DFQATT and CDR2 SNEGSKA (reference sequence). V gave up 6 bases and J gave up 0 bases, with 15 bases separating them. The CDR3 length is 14 residues. Here the CDR3 reads CSAGETGSSYEQYF. The CDR3 DNA follows: TGCAGTGCGGGAGAGACGGGGAGCTCCTACGAGCAGTACTTC.

This clonotype was detected only a few times. V is TRBV29-1 and J is TRBJ1-1, with a weak D call TRBD1 (5 bases). This CDR3 has 11 amino acids. Germline V gene sequence: CDR1 SQVTM, CDR2 ANQGSEA. Trimming left V 4 bases short and J 5 bases short, with 8 bases between. The CDR3 loop reads CSVGGTTEAFF. For the CDR3, the DNA is TGCAGCGTTGGGGGGACGACTGAAGCTTTCTTT.

The chain couples TRBV7-2 to TRBJ1-1; D gene unclear. This CDR3 region has 13 residues. Germline CDR1 is SGHTA and CDR2 is FQGNSA. Trimming stripped 3 bases from V and 6 bases from J, with 11 bases between. CDR3 bases: TGTGCCAGCAGCTTTGCGGGCGTCGCTGAAGCTTTCTTT. This encodes CASSFAGVAEAFF. The full variable domain, with the rest looked up from reference TRBV7-2 and TRBJ1-1, is GAGVSQSPSNKVTEKGKDVELRCDPISGHTALYWYRQSLGQGLEFLIYFQGNSAPDKSGLPSDRFSAERTGGSVSTLTIQRTQQEDSAVYLCASSFAGVAEAFFGQGTRLTVV.

This clonotype has ten or more counts. The V gene is TRBV20-1, the J gene TRBJ2-7; D is unresolved. Germline V gene data show CDR1 as DFQATT and CDR2 as SNEGSKA (reference sequence). CDR3 size: 13 residues. The V end was cut by 1 base, the J end by 1 base, with 8 bases between. The CDR3 coding sequence is TGCAGTGCTAGAGGGTCGCCATCCTACGAGCAGTACTTC. Its translation is CSARGSPSYEQYF.